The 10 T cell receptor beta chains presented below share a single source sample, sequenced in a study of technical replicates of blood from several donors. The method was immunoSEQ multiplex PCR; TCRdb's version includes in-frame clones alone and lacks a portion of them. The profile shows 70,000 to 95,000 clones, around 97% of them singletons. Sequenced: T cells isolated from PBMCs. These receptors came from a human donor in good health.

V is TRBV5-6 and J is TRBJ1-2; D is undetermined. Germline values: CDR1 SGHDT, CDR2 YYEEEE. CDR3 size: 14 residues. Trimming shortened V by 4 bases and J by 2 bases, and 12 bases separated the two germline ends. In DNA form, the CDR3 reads TGTGCCAGCAGCACCGTGACAACGAACTATGGCTACACCTTC. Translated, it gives CASSTVTTNYGYTF. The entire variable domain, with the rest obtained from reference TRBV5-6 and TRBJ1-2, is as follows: DAGVTQSPTHLIKTRGQQVTLRCSPKSGHDTVSWYQQALGQGPQFIFQYYEEEERQRGNFPDRFSGHQFPNYSSELNVNALLLGDSALYLCASSTVTTNYGYTFGSGTRLTVV.

CDR3 region: CASSQRPGQIYEQYF. CDR3 sequence (DNA): TGTGCCAGTAGTCAACGGCCGGGACAGATCTACGAGCAGTACTTC. The chain uses TRBV19 and TRBJ2-7; 7 nucleotides agree with TRBD1. The CDR3 contains 15 residues. V lost 5 bases and J lost 3; bases outside the gene matches: 10. CDR1 is LNHDA, CDR2 SQIVND, per germline (reference sequence).

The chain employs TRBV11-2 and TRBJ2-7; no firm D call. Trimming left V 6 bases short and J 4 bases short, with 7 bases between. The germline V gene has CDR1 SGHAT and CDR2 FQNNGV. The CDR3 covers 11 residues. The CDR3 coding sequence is TGTGCCAGCAGGTCCTTTTACGAGCAGTACTTC. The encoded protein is CASRSFYEQYF.

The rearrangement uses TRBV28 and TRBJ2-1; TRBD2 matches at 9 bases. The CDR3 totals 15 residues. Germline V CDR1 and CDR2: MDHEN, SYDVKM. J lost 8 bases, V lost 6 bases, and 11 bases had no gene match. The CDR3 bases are TGTGCCAGCAGCCCTAGACTAGCGGTCCTGGATGAGCAGTTCTTC. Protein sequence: CASSPRLAVLDEQFF.

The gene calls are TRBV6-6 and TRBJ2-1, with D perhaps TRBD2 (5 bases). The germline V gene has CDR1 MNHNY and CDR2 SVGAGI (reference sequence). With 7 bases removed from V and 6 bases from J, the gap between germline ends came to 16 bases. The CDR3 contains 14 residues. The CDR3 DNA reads TGTGCCAGCACAACGGGGATGTTGCCCAATGAGCAGTTCTTC. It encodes CASTTGMLPNEQFF.

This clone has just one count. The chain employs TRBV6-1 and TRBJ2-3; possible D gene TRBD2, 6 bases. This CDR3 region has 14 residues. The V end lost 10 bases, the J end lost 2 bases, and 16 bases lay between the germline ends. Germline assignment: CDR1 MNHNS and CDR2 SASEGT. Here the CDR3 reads CATNGGAFTDTQYF. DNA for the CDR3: TGTGCCACAAACGGAGGGGCGTTCACAGATACGCAGTATTTT.

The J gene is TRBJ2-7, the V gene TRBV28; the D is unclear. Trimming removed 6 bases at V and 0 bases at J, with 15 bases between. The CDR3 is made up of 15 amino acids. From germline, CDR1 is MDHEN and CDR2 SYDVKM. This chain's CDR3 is CASRKDTAISYEQYF. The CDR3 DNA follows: TGTGCCAGCAGAAAAGACACGGCCATCTCCTACGAGCAGTACTTC.

Here the CDR3 DNA reads TGCAGCGTTGAGTATAGCCGGCGCCGCCGACGAAATGAGCAGTTCTTC. Amino acids: CSVEYSRRRRRNEQFF. The genes are TRBV29-1 and TRBJ2-1; D not resolved. The CDR3 spans 16 residues. Germline V gene lookup returns CDR1 SQVTM and CDR2 ANQGSEA. V was clipped by 3 bases and J by 7 bases, with 22 bases between them.

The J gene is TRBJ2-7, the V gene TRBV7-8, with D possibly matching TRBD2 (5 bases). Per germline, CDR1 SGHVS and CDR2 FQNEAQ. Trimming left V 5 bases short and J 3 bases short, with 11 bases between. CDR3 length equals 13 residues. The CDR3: CASSLRTVYEQYF. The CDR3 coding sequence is TGTGCCAGCAGCCTTCGGACTGTCTACGAGCAGTACTTC.

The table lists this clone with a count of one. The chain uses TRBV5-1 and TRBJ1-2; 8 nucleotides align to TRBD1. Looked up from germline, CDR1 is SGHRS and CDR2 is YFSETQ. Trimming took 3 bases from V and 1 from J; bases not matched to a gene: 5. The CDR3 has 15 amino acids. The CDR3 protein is CASSYQGAINYGYTF. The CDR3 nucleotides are TGCGCCAGCAGCTACCAGGGGGCGATTAACTATGGCTACACCTTC.